Below, 9 T cell receptor beta chains from the same sample are listed, as sequenced in a study of molecular identifiers for immune sequencing clone quantification. Each CDR3 protein gets one entry after TCRdb re-called the PCR reads with MiXCR. The sample includes around 480,000 distinct CDR3 sequences, around 23% seen only once; the top ten take roughly 0.79%. Sequenced material: naive CD8+ T cells from blood, with Jurkat cell RNA spiked in. The subset is: FACS-sorted CD8+CD4-CCR7+CD45RA+ naive T cells. All receptors come from a human donor in good health. Some libraries in this study had Jurkat cell RNA spiked in.

This chain uses TRBV30 with TRBJ1-2; TRBD1 aligns across 8 bases. The CDR3 totals 11 residues. V shed 3 bases, J shed 6 bases, and the junction held 0 bases outside the gene matches. Germline V CDR1 and CDR2: GTSNPN, SVGIG (reference sequence). As DNA, the CDR3 is TGTGCCTGGAGACAGGGGGATGGCTACACCTTC. It is translated as CAWRQGDGYTF.

The V and J genes are TRBV30 and TRBJ1-6; no definite D call. The CDR3 totals 13 residues. V gave up 4 bases and J gave up 11 bases, with 15 bases separating them. Germline CDR1 reads GTSNPN; CDR2 reads SVGIG (reference sequence). This CDR3 reads CAWTSTRNPPLHF. The CDR3 DNA reads as TGTGCCTGGACGTCAACAAGGAATCCACCCCTCCACTTT.

The genes are TRBV7-9 and TRBJ2-1; TRBD2 matches 14 bases. V was clipped by 5 bases and J by 3 bases; unmatched bases: 9. This CDR3 has 18 residues. Germline CDR1 SEHNR, CDR2 FQNEAQ (reference sequence). CDR3 bases: TGTGCCAGCAGCGAGCTCCCGGGACTAGCGGGAGTCTACAATGAGCAGTTCTTC. It is translated as CASSELPGLAGVYNEQFF.

Concerning this clonotype: A much larger clonotype is one base distant, so this may be a read error. CDR3 nucleotide sequence: TGTGCCTGGGGGATGGACACAGATACGCGGTATTTT. It encodes CAWGMDTDTRYF. The gene calls are TRBV30 and TRBJ2-3, with D maybe TRBD1 (5 bases). From germline, CDR1 is GTSNPN and CDR2 SVGIG (reference sequence). CDR3 length: 12 residues.

The chain has TRBV27 and TRBJ2-7; 9 positions match TRBD1. V lost 5 bases and J lost 12; bases outside the gene matches: 11. Per germline, CDR1 MNHEY and CDR2 SMNVEV (reference sequence). The CDR3 has 13 amino acids. The CDR3 DNA is TGTGCCAGCAGTGCAAACGTAGGGACAGGGCCGTACTTC. As protein: CASSANVGTGPYF.

This clonotype was counted between two and nine times. The J gene is TRBJ1-1, the V gene TRBV18; D call uncertain. The CDR3 is 13 amino acids. Germline CDR1 and CDR2: KGHSH and LQKENI. Trimming shortened V by 1 base and J by 5 bases, and 8 bases separated the two germline ends. The CDR3, as DNA: TGTGCCAGCTCACCACGCTCGAGGACTGAAGCTTTCTTT. It specifies CASSPRSRTEAFF. Combining the CDR3 with reference TRBV18 and TRBJ1-1 gives the whole variable domain NAGVMQNPRHLVRRRGQEARLRCSPMKGHSHVYWYRQLPEEGLKFMVYLQKENIIDESGMPKERFSAEFPKEGPSILRIQQVVRGDSAAYFCASSPRSRTEAFFGQGTRLTVV.

This clonotype was seen at least ten times. The chain links TRBV14 to TRBJ1-1; D is ambiguous. V gave up 4 bases and J gave up 4 bases, with 10 bases separating them. CDR1 is SGHDN and CDR2 is FVKESK in the germline V gene. The CDR3 spans 13 residues. The CDR3 sequence: CASSPSGITEAFF. In DNA form, the CDR3 reads TGTGCCAGCAGCCCCTCAGGAATCACTGAAGCTTTCTTT.

This chain links TRBV7-8 with TRBJ2-1, with D uncertain. This CDR3 is 15 amino acids long. Germline values: CDR1 SGHVS, CDR2 FQNEAQ. V was trimmed by 2 bases and J by 0 bases, leaving 8 bases between them. The chain's CDR3 is CASSLFRSSYNEQFF. The CDR3 DNA reads as TGTGCCAGCAGCTTATTCCGGAGCTCCTACAATGAGCAGTTCTTC. Looking up the rest from reference TRBV7-8 and TRBJ2-1 gives the full variable domain: GAGVSQSPRYKVAKRGQDVALRCDPISGHVSLFWYQQALGQGPEFLTYFQNEAQLDKSGLPSDRFFAERPEGSVSTLKIQRTQQEDSAVYLCASSLFRSSYNEQFFGPGTRLTVL.

This chain joins TRBV6-1 and TRBJ1-5, with 10 bases that match TRBD1. The CDR3 length is 15 residues. Trimming cost V 4 bases and J 6 bases; bases outside gene matches: 6. CDR1 is MNHNS, CDR2 SASEGT, per germline. The CDR3 region is CASSGDRGATQPQHF. The CDR3 nucleotides are TGTGCCAGCAGTGGGGACAGGGGAGCAACTCAGCCCCAGCATTTT.